These 17 T cell receptor delta chains came from one sample sequenced in a study of γδ T cells in repeated Plasmodium falciparum infection. TCRdb reanalyzed the multiplex PCR reads using CATT. Among roughly 93,000 delta-chain clones listed, roughly 0.9% were seen once. Gammadelta T cells were flow-sorted from PBMC into Vgamma9/Vdelta2+ and Vdelta2-negative populations for bulk analysis. Sequencing was performed on gamma-delta T cells from blood. All receptors come from a pool of human donors (malaria-infected and uninfected, not separated).

This clone has only a few counts. TCRdb attributes to this sequence the protein of a much larger clone, which differs from the DNA translation at residue 6; a read error is likely, and the protein displayed is translated from the DNA. The chain couples TRDV2 to TRDJ1, with 10 nucleotides matching TRDD3. The J gene is absent in TCRdb and was assigned here via DNA matching to germline. The CDR3 sequence is 17 residues long. Germline lookup yields CDR1 GEAIGNYY and CDR2 EKD. In DNA form, the CDR3 reads TGTGCCTGCGACACTCCGGCAACCCCAATGGGGGATACTAAACTCATCTTT. The encoded protein is CACDTPATPMGDTKLIF.

In this sample, this clone turned up many times. The mismatch at residue 6 between this DNA's translation and the TCRdb protein of a much larger clone likely reflects a read error; the protein shown is translated from the DNA. The chain employs TRDV2 and TRDJ1; 12 positions agree with TRDD3. TCRdb offers no J gene call, so here the DNA was matched to germline to obtain one. The CDR3 is 17 residues long. The trim removed 3 bases at V and 3 bases at J, leaving 10 bases unmatched. Germline assignment: CDR1 GEAIGNYY and CDR2 EKD. In nucleotides, the CDR3 is TGTGCCTGTGACTCGGTTCTACTGGGGGATACCCCCGATAAACTCATCTTT. Its protein is CACDSVLLGDTPDKLIF.

In this sample, this clone turned up a few times. The TCRdb protein comes from a much larger clone and disagrees with this DNA's translation at residue 11, likely due to a read error; the protein given here is derived from the DNA. CDR3 residues: CALGELVTLPPYGDAGGYGDKLIF. In DNA, the CDR3 is TGTGCTCTTGGGGAACTAGTGACACTTCCTCCCTACGGGGATGCTGGGGGATACGGCGATAAACTCATCTTT. The J gene is TRDJ1, the V gene TRDV1; 12 bases are shared with TRDD3. Here the J gene was assigned by germline matching of the DNA, as TCRdb has none. J gave up 4 bases and V 0 bases, and 27 bases lay outside the gene matches. This CDR3 contains 24 residues. Germline CDR1 is TSWWSYY and CDR2 is QGS.

Of note for this clone: It is likely a read error: a sequence one base away is far more abundant. This specimen includes other DNA sequences encoding the same CDR3. The chain links TRDV1 to TRDJ1, with 8 bases that match TRDD2. The J gene is not listed in TCRdb, so it was assigned here from a DNA match to germline. The CDR3 runs 21 residues. V shed 1 base, J shed 2 bases, and the junction held 21 bases outside the gene matches. The germline gives CDR1 TSWWSYY, CDR2 QGS. In DNA form, the CDR3 reads TGTGCTCTTGGGGAACGTCGGTATCTTCCTACGGGGGTCCACTGTACCGATAAACTCATCTTT. Translation: CALGERRYLPTGVHCTDKLIF.

Worth noting for this clone: The protein in TCRdb stems from a much larger clone and differs at residue 9 from this DNA's translation, likely a read error; here the protein is translated from the DNA. The J gene is TRDJ1, the V gene TRDV2; 8 nucleotides agree with TRDD3. As TCRdb names no J gene, one was assigned here on the basis of a DNA match to germline. V trimming: 2 bases; J trimming: 2 bases; junction bases outside the gene matches: 36. The length of the CDR3 is 25 residues. The germline gives CDR1 GEAIGNYY, CDR2 EKD. CDR3 sequence (DNA): TGTGCCTGTGACAACAGGAACACCCTCCTACTATCGTCCCGGCGGGGGATAGAGTGGACCGATAAACTCATCTTT. Protein sequence: CACDNRNTLLLSSRRGIEWTDKLIF.

Concerning this clone: The likely explanation is a read error, given a far larger clone one base away. Other DNA sequences in this sample translate to the same CDR3. This chain joins TRDV1 and TRDJ1; 8 bases line up with TRDD2. The CDR3 is made up of 17 amino acids. Germline V CDR1 and CDR2: TSWWSYY, QGS. DNA for the CDR3: TGTGCTCTCGGGGAGACTTCCTACCTCCCGCAAGAAGGTGGACTCATCTTT. This encodes CALGETSYLPQEGGLIF.

Worth noting for this clone: TCRdb lists the protein of a much larger clone for this DNA, which differs at residue 12, so this is likely a read error; the protein given here is translated from the DNA itself. The chain links TRDV2 to TRDJ1; 8 bases map to TRDD3. The J gene comes from matching the DNA to germline here; TCRdb lacks it. This CDR3 comprises 19 residues. Germline CDR1 reads GEAIGNYY; CDR2 reads EKD. V dropped 5 bases and J dropped 0; count of bases not matched to a gene: 19. The CDR3 DNA sequence: TGTGCCTGTGTCGGATTAGACGGATTACTGGGGGGCTACACCGATAAACTCATCTTT. Residues: CACVGLDGLLGGYTDKLIF.

In this sample, this clone turned up a few times. The TCRdb record carries a much larger clone's protein, which differs from this DNA's translation at residue 11; a read error is the likely cause, and the protein listed here is the DNA translation. The J gene is TRDJ1, the V gene TRDV2, with 13 bases matching TRDD3. No J segment appears in TCRdb, so it was assigned here by matching the sequence to germline. V was clipped by 2 bases and J by 1 base; unmatched bases: 9. Germline V lookup: CDR1 GEAIGNYY, CDR2 EKD. The CDR3 is 18 amino acids. The CDR3 region is CACDSLLGDTGITDKLIF. As DNA, the CDR3 is TGTGCCTGTGACAGCTTACTGGGGGATACGGGAATCACCGATAAACTCATCTTT.

As concerns this clone: TCRdb pairs this DNA with a much larger clone's protein that differs at residue 10, likely a read error; the protein shown was translated from the DNA. The chain employs TRDV1 and TRDJ1; D is ambiguous. Per the germline V gene, CDR1 is TSWWSYY and CDR2 is QGS. V lost 2 bases and J lost 0, with 22 bases in between. This CDR3 contains 19 residues. This CDR3 is CALGESTQYLGVYTDKLIF. The CDR3 DNA sequence: TGTGCTCTTGGGGAATCTACGCAGTACTTGGGAGTGTACACCGATAAACTCATCTTT.

Regarding this clone: Given a far larger clone just one base away, this is likely a sequencing read error. The same CDR3 is also encoded by other DNA sequences in this sample. V and J are TRDV1 and TRDJ1; TRDD3 matches at 9 bases. Trimming removed 3 bases from V and 7 bases from J; junction bases left unmatched: 21. CDR1 and CDR2 from the germline V gene are TSWWSYY and QGS. The CDR3 sequence is 19 residues long. CDR3 coding DNA: TGTGCTCTTGGGGAGCTTTACCCACGCCAACTGGGGGAACCATCTAAACTCATCTTT. This translates into CALGELYPRQLGEPSKLIF.

A note on this clone: The translation of this DNA and the TCRdb protein of a much larger clone differ at residue 9, probably owing to a read error; the protein shown here is translated from the DNA. The chain has TRDV1 and TRDJ1, with a tentative D call TRDD1 (5 bases). CDR3 length: 12 residues. Trimming left V 3 bases short and J 11 bases short, with 13 bases between. Germline V gene lookup returns CDR1 TSWWSYY and CDR2 QGS. The CDR3 reads CALGDPHSKLIF. The CDR3 DNA reads as TGTGCTCTTGGGGACCCTCATAGTAAGCTCATCTTT.

In its sample, this clone was seen a few times. This DNA's translation and the protein TCRdb lists, from a much larger clone, do not match at residue 13, likely due to a read error; the protein shown is translated from the DNA. The chain combines TRDV2 with TRDJ1; TRDD3 matches at 12 bases. TCRdb does not report a J gene; here it was assigned by matching the DNA to germline references. CDR1 is GEAIGNYY, CDR2 EKD, per germline. With V trimmed by 3 bases and J by 4 bases, 14 bases remained unmatched. CDR3 length equals 18 residues. CDR3 in DNA: TGTGCCTGTGACGCTTTACTGGGGGATACTTCCTACAACGATAAACTCATCTTT. This sequence encodes CACDALLGDTSYNDKLIF.

Remarks on this clone: With only one base between it and a far larger clone, this is likely a read error. Other DNA sequences from this sample encode an identical CDR3 as well. J is TRDJ1 and V is TRDV1, with D tentatively TRDD3 (5 bases). No J gene is reported in TCRdb; it was inferred here by comparing the DNA with germline. The V gene's germline CDR1 is TSWWSYY and CDR2 QGS. The CDR3 is made up of 18 amino acids. The CDR3 loop is CALGDQRLSDCNTDKLIF. In nucleotides, the CDR3 is TGTGCCCTTGGGGACCAAAGACTTTCTGACTGTAACACCGATAAACTCATCTTT.

With respect to this clone: A read error is likely here: a far larger clone is one base away. Additional DNA sequences in this sample encode the identical CDR3. The CDR3 region has the DNA TGTGCCTGTGAAAGACTGGGGGATGACACCGATAAACTCATCTTC. The encoded protein is CACERLGDDTDKLIF. V gene TRDV2 was called; the J gene was not; the D call of TRDD3 is as the table states it, not checked on the DNA. Germline CDR1 reads GEAIGNYY; CDR2 reads EKD. This CDR3 comprises 15 residues.

In the case of this clone: A far bigger clonotype differs at one base, so this is likely a read error. Additional DNA sequences in this sample encode the identical CDR3. The chain couples TRDV2 to TRDJ1; 8 bases line up with TRDD3. The J gene, left out of TCRdb, was set here by checking the DNA against germline. The CDR3 is 20 amino acids. From germline, CDR1 is GEAIGNYY and CDR2 EKD. CDR3 protein: CACDTVGSTGGSPYTDKLIF. CDR3 nucleotides: TGCGCCTGTGACACCGTGGGGTCGACTGGGGGTTCTCCCTACACCGATAAACTCATCTTT.

This clone was counted a few times. The protein given by TCRdb reflects a much larger clone and differs at residue 17 from this DNA's translation, likely from a read error; the protein shown is the DNA's translation. CDR3 protein: CALGEPMLPLGVDTDKFIF. Written as DNA, the CDR3 is TGTGCTCTTGGGGAACCTATGCTCCCCCTGGGGGTCGACACCGATAAATTCATCTTT. The J gene is TRDJ1, the V gene TRDV1; 7 bases are shared with TRDD3. CDR1 is TSWWSYY and CDR2 is QGS in the germline V gene. There are 19 residues in the CDR3.

The sample holds a few counts of this clone. TCRdb has a much larger clone's protein, which differs at residue 8 from the translation of this DNA, likely because of a read error; what is shown is the protein translated from the DNA. This chain uses TRDV1 with TRDJ1; the D gene is possibly TRDD3 (6 bases). The CDR3 totals 11 residues. In germline, CDR1 is TSWWSYY, CDR2 QGS. The CDR3: CALTDTDRLIF. CDR3 coding DNA: TGTGCTCTTACGGATACCGATAGACTCATCTTT.